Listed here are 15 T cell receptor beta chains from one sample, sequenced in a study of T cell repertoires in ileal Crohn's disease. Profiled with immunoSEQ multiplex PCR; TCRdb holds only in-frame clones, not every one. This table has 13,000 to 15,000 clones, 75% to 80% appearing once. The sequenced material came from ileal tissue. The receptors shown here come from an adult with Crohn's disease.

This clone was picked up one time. CDR3 in amino acids: CASSPRTSGGSDTQYF. The CDR3 bases are TGTGCCAGTAGTCCCCGGACTAGCGGGGGGTCAGATACGCAGTATTTT. V and J are TRBV19 and TRBJ2-3, with 14 bases identical to TRBD2. The junction had 5 bases not matched to a gene; V was cut back by 5 bases and J by 4 bases. Germline CDR1 reads LNHDA; CDR2 reads SQIVND (reference sequence). The CDR3 contains 16 residues.

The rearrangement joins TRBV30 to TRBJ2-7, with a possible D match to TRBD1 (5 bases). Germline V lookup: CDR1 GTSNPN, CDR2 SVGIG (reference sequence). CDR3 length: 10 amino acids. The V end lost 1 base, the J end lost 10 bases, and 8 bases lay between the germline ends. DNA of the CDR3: TGTGCCTGGAGTGGGACAAGTCAGTACTTC. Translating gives CAWSGTSQYF.

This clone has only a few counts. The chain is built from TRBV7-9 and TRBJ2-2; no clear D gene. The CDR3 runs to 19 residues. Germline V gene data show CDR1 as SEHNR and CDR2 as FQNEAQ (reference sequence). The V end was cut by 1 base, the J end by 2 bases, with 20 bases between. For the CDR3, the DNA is TGTGCCAGCAGCTTAGTATTCGAGTTAGGCCAGGTCAACACCGGGGAGCTGTTTTTT. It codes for CASSLVFELGQVNTGELFF.

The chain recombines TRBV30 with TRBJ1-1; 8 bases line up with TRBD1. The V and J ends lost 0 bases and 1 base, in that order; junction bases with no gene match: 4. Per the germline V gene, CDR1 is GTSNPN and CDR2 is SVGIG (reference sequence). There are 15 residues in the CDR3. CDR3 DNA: TGTGCCTGGAGTGTCTATACAGGGGGGAACACTGAAGCTTTCTTT. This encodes CAWSVYTGGNTEAFF. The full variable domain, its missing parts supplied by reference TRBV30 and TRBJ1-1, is SQTIHQWPATLVQPVGSPLSLECTVEGTSNPNLYWYRQAAGRGLQLLFYSVGIGQISSEVPQNLSASRPQDRQFILSSKKLLLSDSGFYLCAWSVYTGGNTEAFFGQGTRLTVV.

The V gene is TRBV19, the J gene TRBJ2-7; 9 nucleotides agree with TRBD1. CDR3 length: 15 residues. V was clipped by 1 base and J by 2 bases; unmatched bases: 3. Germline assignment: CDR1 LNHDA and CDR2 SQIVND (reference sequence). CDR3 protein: CASSIGTGVTYEQYF. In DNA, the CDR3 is TGTGCCAGTAGTATAGGGACAGGGGTCACCTACGAGCAGTACTTC. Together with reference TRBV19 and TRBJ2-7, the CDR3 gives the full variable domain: DGGITQSPKYLFRKEGQNVTLSCEQNLNHDAMYWYRQDPGQGLRLIYYSQIVNDFQKGDIAEGYSVSREKKESFPLTVTSAQKNPTAFYLCASSIGTGVTYEQYFGPGTRLTVT.

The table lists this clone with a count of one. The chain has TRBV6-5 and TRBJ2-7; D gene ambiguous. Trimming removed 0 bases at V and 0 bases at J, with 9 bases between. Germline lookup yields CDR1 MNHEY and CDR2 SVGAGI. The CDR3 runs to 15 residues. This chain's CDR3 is CASSYSPVNSYEQYF. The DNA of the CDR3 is TGTGCCAGCAGTTACTCTCCGGTCAACTCCTACGAGCAGTACTTC.

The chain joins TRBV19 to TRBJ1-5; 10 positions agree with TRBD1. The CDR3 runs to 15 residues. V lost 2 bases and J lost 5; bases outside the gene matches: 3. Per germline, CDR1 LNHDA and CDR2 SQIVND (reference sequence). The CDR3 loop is CASSITGTGDQPQHF. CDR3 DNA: TGTGCCAGTAGTATAACCGGGACAGGGGATCAGCCCCAGCATTTT. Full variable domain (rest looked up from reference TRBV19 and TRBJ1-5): DGGITQSPKYLFRKEGQNVTLSCEQNLNHDAMYWYRQDPGQGLRLIYYSQIVNDFQKGDIAEGYSVSREKKESFPLTVTSAQKNPTAFYLCASSITGTGDQPQHFGDGTRLSIL.

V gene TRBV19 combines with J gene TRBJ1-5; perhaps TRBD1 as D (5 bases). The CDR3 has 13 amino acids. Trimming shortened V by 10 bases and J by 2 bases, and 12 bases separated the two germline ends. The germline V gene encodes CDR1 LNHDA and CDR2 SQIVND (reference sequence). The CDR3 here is CATRRGRNQPQHF. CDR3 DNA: TGTGCCACAAGGAGGGGACGCAATCAGCCCCAGCATTTT.

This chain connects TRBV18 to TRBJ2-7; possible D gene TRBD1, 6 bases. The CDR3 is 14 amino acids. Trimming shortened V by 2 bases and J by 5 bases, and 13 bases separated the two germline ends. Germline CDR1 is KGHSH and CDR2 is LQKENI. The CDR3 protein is CASSPYGTNDEQYF. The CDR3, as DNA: TGTGCCAGCTCACCATACGGGACAAACGACGAGCAGTACTTC.

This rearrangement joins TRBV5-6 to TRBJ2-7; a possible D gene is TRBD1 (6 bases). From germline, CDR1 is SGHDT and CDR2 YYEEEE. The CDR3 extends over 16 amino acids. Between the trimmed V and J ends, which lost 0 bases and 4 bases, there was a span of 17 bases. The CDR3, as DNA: TGTGCCAGCAGCTTGGTGGGGGCCAGTGCCCTATACGAGCAGTACTTC. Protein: CASSLVGASALYEQYF.

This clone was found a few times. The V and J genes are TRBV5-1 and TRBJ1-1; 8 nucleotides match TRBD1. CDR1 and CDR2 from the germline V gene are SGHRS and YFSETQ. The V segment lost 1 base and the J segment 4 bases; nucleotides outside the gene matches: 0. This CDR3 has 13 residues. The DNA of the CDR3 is TGCGCCAGCAGCTTGACAGGGGGCACTGAAGCTTTCTTT. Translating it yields CASSLTGGTEAFF.

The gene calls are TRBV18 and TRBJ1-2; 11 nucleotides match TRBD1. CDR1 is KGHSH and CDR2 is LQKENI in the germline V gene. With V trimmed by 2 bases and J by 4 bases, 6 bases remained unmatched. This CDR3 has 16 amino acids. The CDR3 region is CASSPRTGGGSYGYTF. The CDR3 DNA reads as TGTGCCAGCTCACCAAGGACAGGGGGCGGCAGCTATGGCTACACCTTC.

As DNA, the CDR3 is TGTGCCAGCAGCCTAAGGGGGGGAGCCTACAATGAGCAGTTCTTC. This encodes CASSLRGGAYNEQFF. This chain uses TRBV5-5 with TRBJ2-1; D is possibly TRBD2 (7 bases). The CDR3 sequence is 15 residues long. V lost 4 bases to trimming and J lost 2 bases, with 13 bases between them. Germline CDR1 reads SGHKS; CDR2 reads YYEKEE (reference sequence).

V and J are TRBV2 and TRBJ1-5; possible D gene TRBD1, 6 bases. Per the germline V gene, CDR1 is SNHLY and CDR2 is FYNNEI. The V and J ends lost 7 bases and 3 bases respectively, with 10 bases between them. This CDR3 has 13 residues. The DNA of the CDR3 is TGTGCCAGCAAGGGGGGGATCAATCAGCCCCAGCATTTT. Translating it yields CASKGGINQPQHF.

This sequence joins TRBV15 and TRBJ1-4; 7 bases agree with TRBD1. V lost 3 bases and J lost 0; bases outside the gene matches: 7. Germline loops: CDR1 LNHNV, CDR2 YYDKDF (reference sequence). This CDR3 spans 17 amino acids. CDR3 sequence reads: CATSSGTARTTNEKLFF. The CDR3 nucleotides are TGTGCCACCAGCAGTGGGACAGCGAGGACAACTAATGAAAAACTGTTTTTT. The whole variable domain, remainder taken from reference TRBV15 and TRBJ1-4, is DAMVIQNPRYQVTQFGKPVTLSCSQTLNHNVMYWYQQKSSQAPKLLFHYYDKDFNNEADTPDNFQSRRPNTSFCFLDIRSPGLGDTAMYLCATSSGTARTTNEKLFFGSGTQLSVL.